This passage covers 15 T cell receptor beta chains from one sample sequenced in a study of blood T cells in healthy people across ages. PCR was performed a second time for about 6 to 12 cycles using a sample-barcoded 5' primer and a J-beta primer mix. TCRdb redid the calling of the 5' RACE reads with MiXCR, one entry per CDR3 protein. The repertoire holds fewer than 650,000 distinct CDR3 sequences, about 28% seen once, with over 3.5% in the top ten. The same sample was also studied in work on T cells of mothers and their children.

The specimen was blood. These receptors all come from a boy aged 2 to 10 in good health.

The chain combines TRBV7-9 with TRBJ2-7, with D possibly being TRBD2 (5 bases). V dropped 11 bases and J dropped 2 bases, with 10 bases sitting between them. Germline V gene lookup returns CDR1 SEHNR and CDR2 FQNEAQ (reference sequence). The CDR3 consists of 11 residues. The CDR3 DNA reads as TGTGCCGGGGAGTCAGCCTACGAGCAGTACTTC. This sequence encodes CAGESAYEQYF.

This rearrangement joins TRBV12-3 or TRBV12-4 to TRBJ1-1; TRBD1 is a possible D gene (5 bases). This CDR3 is 13 amino acids long. V lost 6 bases to trimming and J lost 11 bases, with 19 bases between them. CDR3 in amino acids: CASSKSGDGEAFF. For the CDR3, the DNA is TGTGCCAGCAGCAAAAGCGGGGACGGGGAGGCTTTCTTT.

About this clonotype: One junction end disagrees with the germline gene, perhaps due to a read error. V and J are TRBV25-1 and TRBJ2-5, with D unclear. This CDR3 is 15 amino acids long. Germline values: CDR1 MGHDK, CDR2 SYGVNS. The CDR3 nucleotides are TGTGCCAGCAGTGACCCGGGCCGAATCCAAGAGACCCTGTACTTC. Translating it yields CASSDPGRIQETLYF. Full variable domain (rest looked up from reference TRBV25-1 and TRBJ2-5): EADIYQTPRYLVIGTGKKITLECSQTMGHDKMYWYQQDPGMELHLIHYSYGVNSTEKGDLSSESTVSRIRTEHFPLTLESARPSHTSQYLCASSDPGRIQETLYFGPGTRLLVL.

In regard to this clonotype: A single base separates this from a much larger clone, so it may be a read error. The chain combines TRBV2 with TRBJ1-1; 8 bases agree with TRBD1. The CDR3 consists of 14 residues. V trimming: 10 bases; J trimming: 3 bases; junction bases outside the gene matches: 10. Per germline, CDR1 SNHLY and CDR2 FYNNEI. The CDR3 protein is CANTPTGVDTEAFF. CDR3 coding DNA: TGTGCCAACACTCCGACAGGGGTGGACACTGAAGCTTTCTTT.

This clonotype was counted only a few times. The CDR3 here is CASSEPRGRVTDTQYF. CDR3 nucleotides: TGCGCCAGCAGCGAACCCAGGGGTCGCGTCACAGATACGCAGTATTTT. The V gene is TRBV5-1, the J gene TRBJ2-3; tentatively, D is TRBD1 (6 bases). CDR3 length: 16 residues. The germline V and J ends were trimmed by 4 bases and 2 bases, with 17 bases remaining between them. CDR1 and CDR2 from the germline V gene are SGHRS and YFSETQ.

The gene calls are TRBV19 and TRBJ2-5, with TRBD2 identical over 12 bases. The J call may be mistaken, given a closer DNA end match to TRBJ2-1. In germline, CDR1 is LNHDA, CDR2 SQIVND (reference sequence). This CDR3 is 17 amino acids long. CDR3 sequence: CASSMTASGGAKNEQFF. Written as DNA, the CDR3 is TGTGCCAGTAGTATGACCGCTAGCGGGGGGGCCAAGAATGAGCAGTTCTTC.

The genes are TRBV7-9 and TRBJ2-5, with 9 bases that match TRBD1. Matching the DNA end better, TRBJ2-7 makes the J call doubtful. The CDR3 covers 14 residues. Germline V gene data show CDR1 as SEHNR and CDR2 as FQNEAQ (reference sequence). The CDR3 DNA follows: TGTGCCAGCAGCTGGCCTGACAGGGGGTACGAGCAGTACTTC. It codes for CASSWPDRGYEQYF.

This clonotype was observed a handful of times. The gene calls are TRBV5-1 and TRBJ2-2; unclear D gene. Germline V gene sequence: CDR1 SGHRS, CDR2 YFSETQ. The V and J ends lost 6 bases and 6 bases respectively, with 6 bases between them. This CDR3 spans 11 amino acids. This CDR3 is CASKVAGELFF. The CDR3 nucleotides are TGCGCCAGCAAGGTTGCCGGGGAGCTGTTTTTT. Complete variable domain (other parts from reference TRBV5-1 and TRBJ2-2): KAGVTQTPRYLIKTRGQQVTLSCSPISGHRSVSWYQQTPGQGLQFLFEYFSETQRNKGNFPGRFSGRQFSNSRSEMNVSTLELGDSALYLCASKVAGELFFGEGSRLTVL.

The V call is TRBV9, the J call TRBJ1-6; D call uncertain. V shed 4 bases and J shed 10 bases, with 12 bases lying between them. The length of the CDR3 is 13 residues. Per the germline V gene, CDR1 is SGDLS and CDR2 is YYNGEE. CDR3 nucleotide sequence: TGTGCCAGCAGCCCTGGGGAGAGATCACCCCTCCACTTT. It specifies CASSPGERSPLHF.

V is TRBV6-5 and J is TRBJ1-1; the D is unclear. Trimming took 0 bases from V and 8 from J, leaving 13 bases between them. The CDR3 is 14 amino acids. CDR1 is MNHEY and CDR2 is SVGAGI in the germline V gene. The CDR3 loop is CASSYSRRLREAFF. CDR3 sequence (DNA): TGTGCCAGCAGTTACTCCAGGCGCCTCAGGGAAGCTTTCTTT.

The chain couples TRBV7-9 to TRBJ2-6; weak D call: TRBD1 (5 bases). Per the germline V gene, CDR1 is SEHNR and CDR2 is FQNEAQ (reference sequence). The length of the CDR3 is 17 residues. V lost 3 bases to trimming and J lost 0 bases, with 12 bases between them. The CDR3 sequence is CASSFSYRRSGANVLTF. CDR3 nucleotides: TGTGCCAGCAGCTTTTCCTACAGGCGCTCTGGGGCCAACGTCCTGACTTTC.

V usage is TRBV18 and J usage is TRBJ1-1, with D possibly matching TRBD1 (6 bases). CDR3 size: 12 residues. Germline CDR1 is KGHSH and CDR2 is LQKENI. The ends were cut back, 6 bases at V and 10 bases at J, with 15 bases in the middle. The CDR3 is CASSLRTEAAFF. In nucleotides, the CDR3 is TGTGCCAGCTCCCTTCGGACAGAGGCAGCTTTCTTT.

In this sample, this clonotype turned up a few times. This chain uses TRBV10-1 with TRBJ2-5; 7 bases match TRBD1. CDR1 is WNHNN and CDR2 is SYGVQD in the germline V gene (reference sequence). The CDR3 runs 15 residues. With V trimmed by 5 bases and J by 4 bases, 10 bases remained unmatched. The CDR3 region is CASSSRRGPGETQYF. For the CDR3, the DNA is TGCGCCAGCAGTTCGAGAAGGGGGCCAGGAGAGACCCAGTACTTC.

This clonotype was detected a few times. The chain carries TRBV20-1 and TRBJ2-3; 9 positions match TRBD2. Germline V gene sequence: CDR1 DFQATT, CDR2 SNEGSKA (reference sequence). V gave up 6 bases and J gave up 2 bases; unmatched junction bases: 9. This CDR3 contains 15 residues. The CDR3 DNA follows: TGCAGTGCCCCGATAGCGGGAGTAATCACAGATACGCAGTATTTT. Protein product: CSAPIAGVITDTQYF.

V is TRBV3-1 and J is TRBJ2-5; 9 nucleotides agree with TRBD2. The V gene's germline CDR1 is LGHDT and CDR2 YNNKEL (reference sequence). With V trimmed by 0 bases and J by 7 bases, 6 bases remained unmatched. This CDR3 contains 15 residues. CDR3 amino acids: CASSQDTRGGGTQYF. In DNA, the CDR3 is TGTGCCAGCAGCCAAGATACGCGGGGGGGAGGGACCCAGTACTTC.